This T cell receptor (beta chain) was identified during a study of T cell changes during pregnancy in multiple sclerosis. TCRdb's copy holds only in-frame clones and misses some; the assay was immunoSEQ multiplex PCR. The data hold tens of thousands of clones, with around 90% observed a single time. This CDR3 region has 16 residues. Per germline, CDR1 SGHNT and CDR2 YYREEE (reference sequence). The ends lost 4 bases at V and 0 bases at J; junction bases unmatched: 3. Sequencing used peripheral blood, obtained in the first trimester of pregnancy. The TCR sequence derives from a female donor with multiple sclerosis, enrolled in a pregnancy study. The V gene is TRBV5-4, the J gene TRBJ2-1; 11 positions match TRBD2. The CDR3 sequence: CASSPTSGSSYNEQFF. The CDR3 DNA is TGTGCCAGCAGCCCTACTAGCGGGAGCTCCTACAATGAGCAGTTCTTC.